Given below is one T cell receptor beta chain in context. Germline V gene data show CDR1 as SGHTA and CDR2 as FQGNSA. The V end was cut by 4 bases, the J end by 2 bases, with 14 bases between. This CDR3 region has 16 residues. The protocol was immunoSEQ multiplex PCR, while the TCRdb copy is restricted to in-frame clones and leaves out a portion. Of some 1.4 million clones in the sample, approximately 97% were seen once. These data are taken from a study of shared clonotypes between healthy human individuals. The clonotype comes from a young man in good health. The chain combines TRBV7-2 with TRBJ2-2; tentatively, D is TRBD1 or TRBD2 (5 bases each). The sequenced sample was naive CD4+ T cells sorted from blood. The subset was: CD45RA+ positively selected. CDR3 loop: CASSYYGTPNTGELFF. DNA for the CDR3: TGTGCCAGCAGCTATTACGGGACCCCAAACACCGGGGAGCTGTTTTTT.